This record concerns one T cell receptor beta chain sequence. Its antigen is as yet unknown. The record originates from a study of cytomegalovirus exposure and HLA in healthy donors. Study summary: Of all 400 or so donors who were genotyped, roughly 81% belonged to the Caucasian-associated ancestry cluster. Study-level findings and limits: Judged likely to be a sequencing artifact was a cluster of highly shared sequence variants.

Vbeta (60) and Jbeta (13) primers were used in the PCR. Sequencing used immunoSEQ multiplex PCR; TCRdb keeps in-frame clones, though not all of them. The table records 85,000 to 120,000 clones, approximately 85% of them present only once. The germline V gene encodes CDR1 LGHNA and CDR2 YNFKEQ. CDR3 length: 14 residues. V dropped 3 bases and J dropped 6; count of bases not matched to a gene: 3. The clonotype was recovered from a man in his fifties or sixties in good health and CMV-seronegative. The sample was PBMCs. The genes are TRBV4-2 and TRBJ1-2, with TRBD1 matching over 11 bases. The CDR3 DNA sequence: TGTGCCAGCAGCCAGGACAGGGGGCGTGATGGCTACACCTTC. It codes for CASSQDRGRDGYTF.